This T cell receptor beta chain originates from a study of cytomegalovirus exposure and HLA in healthy donors. 13 Jbeta primers and 60 Vbeta primers were used for the PCR. Generated by immunoSEQ multiplex PCR, the TCRdb table keeps only in-frame clones and is missing some. This sample has 150,000 to 200,000 clones, with around 80% found just once. Trimming at V came to 5 bases and at J to 4 bases, leaving 8 bases not matched to a gene. CDR1 is LNHDA and CDR2 is SQIVND in the germline V gene (reference sequence). This CDR3 is built from 16 residues. The V and J genes are TRBV19 and TRBJ2-7, with 13 bases fitting TRBD2. Sequencing was done on a sample of PBMCs. The origin of this receptor is a male donor in good health and CMV-seropositive. The CDR3 region is CASSPGLAGVDYEQYF. The CDR3 DNA follows: TGTGCCAGTAGTCCCGGACTAGCGGGAGTTGATTACGAGCAGTACTTC.